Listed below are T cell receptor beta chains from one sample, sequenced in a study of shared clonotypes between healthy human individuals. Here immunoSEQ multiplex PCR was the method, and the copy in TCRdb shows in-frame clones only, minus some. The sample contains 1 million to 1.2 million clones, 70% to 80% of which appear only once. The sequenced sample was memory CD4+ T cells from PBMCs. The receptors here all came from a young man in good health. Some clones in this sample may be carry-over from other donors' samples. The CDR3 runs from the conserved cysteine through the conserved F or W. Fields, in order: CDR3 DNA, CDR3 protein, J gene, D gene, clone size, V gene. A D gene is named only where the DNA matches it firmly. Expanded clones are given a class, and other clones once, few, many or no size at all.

CDR3nt: TGTGCCAGCAGTGATAGGTCCGGGAGTGTTTACGAGCAGTACTTC; CDR3aa: CASSDRSGSVYEQYF; j_gene: TRBJ2-7; d_gene: -; abundance: -; v_gene: TRBV6-1
CDR3nt: TGTGCCAGCAGCTTAGGATCTAGCGGGAGAACAGATACGCAGTATTTT; CDR3aa: CASSLGSSGRTDTQYF; j_gene: TRBJ2-3; d_gene: TRBD2; abundance: many; v_gene: TRBV11-2
CDR3nt: TGCGCCAGCAGCTATCTAGCGGGCACAGATACGCAGTATTTT; CDR3aa: CASSYLAGTDTQYF; j_gene: TRBJ2-3; d_gene: TRBD2; abundance: -; v_gene: TRBV5-1
CDR3nt: TGTGCCAGCAGCGACAGAACTGGCGACGATGGAGTTGAGCAGTTCTTC; CDR3aa: CASSDRTGDDGVEQFF; j_gene: TRBJ2-1; d_gene: -; abundance: few; v_gene: TRBV11-2
CDR3nt: TGTGCCAGCCGAAAATCGGAGGTGGAAAGTGGCTACACCTTC; CDR3aa: CASRKSEVESGYTF; j_gene: TRBJ1-2; d_gene: -; abundance: -; v_gene: TRBV6-6
CDR3nt: TGTGCCAGCAGTTTAGACCCCACGACTAGGACCTACGAGCAGTACTTC; CDR3aa: CASSLDPTTRTYEQYF; j_gene: TRBJ2-7; d_gene: -; abundance: few; v_gene: TRBV27
CDR3nt: TGCGCCAGCAGCCCGACTAGAGGAGGGGCCAATGAGCAGTTCTTC; CDR3aa: CASSPTRGGANEQFF; j_gene: TRBJ2-1; d_gene: -; abundance: -; v_gene: TRBV5-1
CDR3nt: TGTGCCAGCAGTCCCCAGGAGGGGCGGCAGCCCCAGCATTTT; CDR3aa: CASSPQEGRQPQHF; j_gene: TRBJ1-5; d_gene: -; abundance: -; v_gene: TRBV6-5
CDR3nt: TGTGCCATCAGTGAAGGTGGCTCAGGCGCCGGGGAGCTGTTTTTT; CDR3aa: CAISEGGSGAGELFF; j_gene: TRBJ2-2; d_gene: -; abundance: -; v_gene: TRBV10-3
CDR3nt: TGTGCCAGCAGCTTAATAGCGGGAGGTGGAGAGACCCAGTACTTC; CDR3aa: CASSLIAGGGETQYF; j_gene: TRBJ2-5; d_gene: TRBD2; abundance: few; v_gene: TRBV7-3
CDR3nt: TGTGCCAGCCACCGGGACACTACCTACGAGCAGTACTTC; CDR3aa: CASHRDTTYEQYF; j_gene: TRBJ2-7; d_gene: -; abundance: -; v_gene: TRBV6-1
CDR3nt: TGTGCCAGCAGTGGATTCGGGGGAGGCCTCTCCTACGAGCAGTACTTC; CDR3aa: CASSGFGGGLSYEQYF; j_gene: TRBJ2-7; d_gene: -; abundance: once; v_gene: TRBV28
CDR3nt: TGTGCCAGCAGCTTCACAGGAGGTGCCTACAATGAGCAGTTCTTC; CDR3aa: CASSFTGGAYNEQFF; j_gene: TRBJ2-1; d_gene: -; abundance: -; v_gene: TRBV7-3
CDR3nt: TGTGCCAGCAGCTTCTTTGCGTCGGCGACCACTGAAGCTTTCTTT; CDR3aa: CASSFFASATTEAFF; j_gene: TRBJ1-1; d_gene: -; abundance: few; v_gene: TRBV5-8
CDR3nt: TGTGCCAGCAGCATACGGACAGGGCTAAATGAAAAACTGTTTTTT; CDR3aa: CASSIRTGLNEKLFF; j_gene: TRBJ1-4; d_gene: TRBD1; abundance: -; v_gene: TRBV5-5
CDR3nt: TGTGCCAGCTCACCGGCTTCGGGACTAGCTTCGGATGAGCAGTTCTTC; CDR3aa: CASSPASGLASDEQFF; j_gene: TRBJ2-1; d_gene: TRBD2; abundance: -; v_gene: TRBV18
CDR3nt: TGTGCCAGCAGCGACGACAGGAAAGGGTCAGATACGCAGTATTTT; CDR3aa: CASSDDRKGSDTQYF; j_gene: TRBJ2-3; d_gene: -; abundance: -; v_gene: TRBV7-9
CDR3nt: TGCGCCAGCAGCCTCAGGGGGCTCCGGGACAGGGGGCTGGAGCAGTACTTC; CDR3aa: CASSLRGLRDRGLEQYF; j_gene: TRBJ2-7; d_gene: TRBD1; abundance: -; v_gene: TRBV5-1
CDR3nt: TGTGCCAGCAGTGCCGGGACAGGGGACCACGAGCAGTACTTC; CDR3aa: CASSAGTGDHEQYF; j_gene: TRBJ2-7; d_gene: TRBD1; abundance: -; v_gene: TRBV6-1
CDR3nt: TGTGCCAGCAGTTTAAGACGGGGCTCCTACAATGAGCAGTTCTTC; CDR3aa: CASSLRRGSYNEQFF; j_gene: TRBJ2-1; d_gene: -; abundance: -; v_gene: TRBV27
CDR3nt: TGCAGCGTTGACAGGCTACAAGAGACCCAGTACTTC; CDR3aa: CSVDRLQETQYF; j_gene: TRBJ2-5; d_gene: -; abundance: once; v_gene: TRBV29-1
CDR3nt: TGTGCCAGCAGCGTAGACGGGACTAGCGGGAGAGGCTACGAGCAGTACTTC; CDR3aa: CASSVDGTSGRGYEQYF; j_gene: TRBJ2-7; d_gene: TRBD2; abundance: -; v_gene: TRBV9
CDR3nt: TGTGCCAGCAGCCGTAACAGCGGCTCTGGAAACACCATATATTTT; CDR3aa: CASSRNSGSGNTIYF; j_gene: TRBJ1-3; d_gene: -; abundance: few; v_gene: TRBV7-9
CDR3nt: TGCGCCAGCAGCTTGGAGGTCGGGTGGGGAACTGAAGCTTTCTTT; CDR3aa: CASSLEVGWGTEAFF; j_gene: TRBJ1-1; d_gene: -; abundance: -; v_gene: TRBV5-1
CDR3nt: TGCAGCGGGCGCGGGGGGACCTCCTACGAGCAGTACTTC; CDR3aa: CSGRGGTSYEQYF; j_gene: TRBJ2-7; d_gene: TRBD2; abundance: -; v_gene: TRBV29-1
CDR3nt: TGTGCCAGCAGCTCGGGACTAGCGGGAGGCGAGCAGTACTTC; CDR3aa: CASSSGLAGGEQYF; j_gene: TRBJ2-7; d_gene: TRBD2; abundance: -; v_gene: TRBV7-2
CDR3nt: TGTGCCAGCAGTTTTGGGGCAGATAGCACCTTC; CDR3aa: CASSFGADSTF; j_gene: TRBJ1-2; d_gene: -; abundance: -; v_gene: TRBV28
CDR3nt: TGTACCAGCAGCTTAGCGGCGAGAACAGGGGGACTGGGGTCCTACGAGCAGTACTTC; CDR3aa: CTSSLAARTGGLGSYEQYF; j_gene: TRBJ2-7; d_gene: TRBD1; abundance: -; v_gene: TRBV7-9
CDR3nt: TGCAGCGTCGGACAGGGTTCGGGCTATGGCTACACCTTC; CDR3aa: CSVGQGSGYGYTF; j_gene: TRBJ1-2; d_gene: TRBD1; abundance: -; v_gene: TRBV29-1
CDR3nt: TGTGCCAGCTCACCAAGGAGGGACAGCCCTAACTATGGCTACACCTTC; CDR3aa: CASSPRRDSPNYGYTF; j_gene: TRBJ1-2; d_gene: TRBD1; abundance: -; v_gene: TRBV18
CDR3nt: TGTGCCAGCAGCCCCGGACAGATTTTTAGCACAGATACGCAGTATTTT; CDR3aa: CASSPGQIFSTDTQYF; j_gene: TRBJ2-3; d_gene: -; abundance: -; v_gene: TRBV11-3
CDR3nt: TGTGCCAGCAGCTTATCCTCAACCCCCTACAATGAGCAGTTCTTC; CDR3aa: CASSLSSTPYNEQFF; j_gene: TRBJ2-1; d_gene: -; abundance: -; v_gene: TRBV7-6
CDR3nt: TGTGCCAGCAGCCCCCAGGACACGACGGGCAGCACAGATACGCAGTATTTT; CDR3aa: CASSPQDTTGSTDTQYF; j_gene: TRBJ2-3; d_gene: -; abundance: -; v_gene: TRBV7-3
CDR3nt: TGTGCCAGCAGTGAAGGCTCGCCTGAAGCTTTCTTT; CDR3aa: CASSEGSPEAFF; j_gene: TRBJ1-1; d_gene: -; abundance: -; v_gene: TRBV6-1
CDR3nt: TGCGCCAGCAGCTCCGAAGACCTAGAGACCCAGTACTTC; CDR3aa: CASSSEDLETQYF; j_gene: TRBJ2-5; d_gene: -; abundance: -; v_gene: TRBV5-1
CDR3nt: TGTGCCATCGGGGTCGTGGAGACAGGGCCCTCAGGGGAGCAGTACTTC; CDR3aa: CAIGVVETGPSGEQYF; j_gene: TRBJ2-7; d_gene: TRBD1; abundance: -; v_gene: TRBV10-3
CDR3nt: TGCGCCAGCAGCTTGGATTGGACAGGGGACGGTGGCTACACCTTC; CDR3aa: CASSLDWTGDGGYTF; j_gene: TRBJ1-2; d_gene: TRBD1; abundance: -; v_gene: TRBV5-1
CDR3nt: TGTGCCAGCAGGCGGGCCCCGAACACCGGGGAGCTGTTTTTT; CDR3aa: CASRRAPNTGELFF; j_gene: TRBJ2-2; d_gene: -; abundance: -; v_gene: TRBV9
CDR3nt: TGTGCCAGCAGTTTATCAGAGACGGGGGGCTACACCTTC; CDR3aa: CASSLSETGGYTF; j_gene: TRBJ1-2; d_gene: -; abundance: -; v_gene: TRBV28
CDR3nt: TGTGCCAGCACTGATCGGGGACAGGGTCTGGGTGGCTACACCTTC; CDR3aa: CASTDRGQGLGGYTF; j_gene: TRBJ1-2; d_gene: TRBD1; abundance: few; v_gene: TRBV6-1